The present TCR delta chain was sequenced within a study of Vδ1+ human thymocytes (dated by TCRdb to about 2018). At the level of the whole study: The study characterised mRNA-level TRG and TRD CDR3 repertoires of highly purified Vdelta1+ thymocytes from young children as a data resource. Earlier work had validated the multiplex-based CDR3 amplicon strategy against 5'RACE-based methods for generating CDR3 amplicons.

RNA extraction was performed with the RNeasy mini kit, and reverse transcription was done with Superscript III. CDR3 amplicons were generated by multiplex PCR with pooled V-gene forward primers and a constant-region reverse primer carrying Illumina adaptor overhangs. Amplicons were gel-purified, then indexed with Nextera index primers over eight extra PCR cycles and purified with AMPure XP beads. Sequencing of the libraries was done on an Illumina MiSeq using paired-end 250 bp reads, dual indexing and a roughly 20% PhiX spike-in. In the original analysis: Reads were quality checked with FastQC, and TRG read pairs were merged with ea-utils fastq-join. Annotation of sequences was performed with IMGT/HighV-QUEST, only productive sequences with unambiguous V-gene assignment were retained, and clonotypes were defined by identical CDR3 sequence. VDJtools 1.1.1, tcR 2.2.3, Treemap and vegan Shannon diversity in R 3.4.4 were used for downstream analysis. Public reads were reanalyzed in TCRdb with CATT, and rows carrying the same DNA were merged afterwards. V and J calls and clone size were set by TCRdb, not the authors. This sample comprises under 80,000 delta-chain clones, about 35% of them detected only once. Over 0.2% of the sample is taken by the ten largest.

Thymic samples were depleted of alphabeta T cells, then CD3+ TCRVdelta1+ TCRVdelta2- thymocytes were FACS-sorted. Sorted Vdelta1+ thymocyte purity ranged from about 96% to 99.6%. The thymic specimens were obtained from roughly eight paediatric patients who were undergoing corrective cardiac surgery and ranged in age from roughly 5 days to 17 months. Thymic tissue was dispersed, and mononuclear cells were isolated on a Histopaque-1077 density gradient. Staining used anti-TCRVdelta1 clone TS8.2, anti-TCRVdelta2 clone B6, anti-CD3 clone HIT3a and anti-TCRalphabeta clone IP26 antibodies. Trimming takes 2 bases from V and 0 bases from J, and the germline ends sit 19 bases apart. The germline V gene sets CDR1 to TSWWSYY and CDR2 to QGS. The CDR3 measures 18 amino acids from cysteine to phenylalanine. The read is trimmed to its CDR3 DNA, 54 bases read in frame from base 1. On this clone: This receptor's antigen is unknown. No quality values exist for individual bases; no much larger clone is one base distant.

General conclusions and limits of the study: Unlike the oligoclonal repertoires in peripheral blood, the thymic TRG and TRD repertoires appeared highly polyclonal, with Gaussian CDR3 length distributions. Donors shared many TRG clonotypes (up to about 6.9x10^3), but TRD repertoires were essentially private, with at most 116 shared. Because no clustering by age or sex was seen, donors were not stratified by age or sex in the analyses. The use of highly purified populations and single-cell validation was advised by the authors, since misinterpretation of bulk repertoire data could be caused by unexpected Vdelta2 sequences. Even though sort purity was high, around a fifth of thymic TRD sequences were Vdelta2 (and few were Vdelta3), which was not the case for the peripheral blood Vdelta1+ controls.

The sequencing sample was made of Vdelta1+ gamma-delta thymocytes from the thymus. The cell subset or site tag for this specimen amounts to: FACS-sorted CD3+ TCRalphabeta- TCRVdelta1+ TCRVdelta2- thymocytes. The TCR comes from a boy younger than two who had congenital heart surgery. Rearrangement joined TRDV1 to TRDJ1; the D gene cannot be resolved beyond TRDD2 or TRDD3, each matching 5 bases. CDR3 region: CALGEGLLVAGYTDKLIF. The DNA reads TGTGCTCTTGGGGAAGGGCTCCTAGTTGCGGGATACACCGATAAACTCATCTTT.